A single sample gave rise to the 23 T cell receptor beta chains below, sequenced in a study of post-analysis software for immune sequencing data. Broader study findings: Comparison of patients with controls showed 5 or 6 TRBV segments more frequent in patients, TRBV5-6, TRBV5-1 and TRBV20-1 among them.

No cognate antigen is known for these TCRs. Unique-molecular-identifier-tagged TCR beta cDNA libraries were used. Using its own MiXCR run on the PCR reads, TCRdb lists one record per CDR3 protein. The data hold about 400,000 distinct CDR3 sequences, with roughly 38% observed a single time. The sample comprised blood. Every receptor here comes from a girl aged 5 to 17 with multiple sclerosis.

J is TRBJ2-4 and V is TRBV27; 7 bases match TRBD1. Germline CDR1 MNHEY, CDR2 SMNVEV (reference sequence). The CDR3 has 17 amino acids. The V gene end was trimmed by 8 bases and the J gene end by 0 bases; junction bases not matched to a gene: 13. CDR3 protein: CASGPGQSMLAKNIQYF. The CDR3 region has the DNA TGTGCCAGCGGTCCGGGACAGTCGATGTTAGCCAAAAACATTCAGTACTTC.

This chain connects TRBV5-1 to TRBJ2-7, with D maybe TRBD2 (6 bases). Between the trimmed V and J ends, which lost 7 bases and 0 bases, there was a span of 8 bases. CDR1 is SGHRS and CDR2 is YFSETQ in the germline V gene. The CDR3 contains 12 residues. The CDR3, as DNA: TGCGCCAGCGGGACTGACTCCTACGAGCAGTACTTC. Translated: CASGTDSYEQYF.

The V gene is TRBV5-1, the J gene TRBJ2-5, with 9 bases identical to TRBD2. The CDR3 contains 15 residues. Germline V CDR1 and CDR2: SGHRS, YFSETQ. V gave up 2 bases and J gave up 0 bases; unmatched junction bases: 2. CDR3 in amino acids: CASSFSGGDQETQYF. CDR3 DNA sequence: TGCGCCAGCAGCTTTAGCGGGGGTGACCAAGAGACCCAGTACTTC.

In its sample, this clonotype was seen a few times. The chain employs TRBV4-3 and TRBJ1-2, with D perhaps TRBD1 (5 bases). Germline values: CDR1 LGHNA, CDR2 YSLEER. The ends were cut back, 1 base at V and 1 base at J, with 10 bases in the middle. This CDR3 is built from 15 residues. The CDR3 sequence is CASSQATANNYGYTF. For the CDR3, the DNA is TGCGCCAGCAGCCAAGCGACAGCGAATAACTATGGCTACACCTTC.

This clonotype was counted only a few times. V usage is TRBV7-9 and J usage is TRBJ2-1; 7 bases match TRBD1. The germline CDR1 and CDR2 sequences are SEHNR and FQNEAQ (reference sequence). The CDR3 is made up of 14 amino acids. J gave up 9 bases and V 0 bases, and 5 bases lay outside the gene matches. The CDR3 nucleotides read TGTGCCAGCAGCTTAGCGCTCGGGACAGCTGAGCAGTTCTTC. The encoded protein is CASSLALGTAEQFF.

V usage is TRBV7-6 and J usage is TRBJ2-1, with 8 bases that match TRBD1. J was trimmed by 4 bases and V by 5 bases; bases with no gene match: 10. The CDR3 loop spans 16 amino acids. Germline loops: CDR1 SGHVS, CDR2 FNYEAQ. The chain's CDR3 is CASSPTGTGLYNEQFF. For the CDR3, the DNA is TGTGCCAGCAGCCCAACAGGGACAGGCCTTTACAATGAGCAGTTCTTC.

This clonotype was observed a handful of times. The CDR3 nucleotides are TGTGCCATCAGTGACGGGGAGACTAGCGGGGGAACAGATACGCAGTATTTT. This gives the protein CAISDGETSGGTDTQYF. The chain carries TRBV10-3 and TRBJ2-3, with TRBD2 identical over 12 bases. Germline lookup yields CDR1 ENHRY and CDR2 SYGVKD. Losses at the gene ends were 3 bases for V and 3 bases for J; bases not matched to a gene: 7. The CDR3 is made up of 17 amino acids.

The genes are TRBV6-5 and TRBJ1-1, with D uncertain. V gave up 7 bases and J gave up 1 base, with 13 bases separating them. This CDR3 contains 14 residues. CDR1 is MNHEY, CDR2 SVGAGI, per germline. CDR3 in amino acids: CASTQASRNTEAFF. CDR3 DNA sequence: TGTGCCAGCACGCAGGCATCCAGGAACACTGAAGCTTTCTTT.

V is TRBV5-1 and J is TRBJ1-1; 8 nucleotides line up with TRBD1. The V segment lost 0 bases and the J segment 10 bases; nucleotides outside the gene matches: 2. This CDR3 is built from 12 residues. Germline V lookup: CDR1 SGHRS, CDR2 YFSETQ. In DNA, the CDR3 is TGCGCCAGCAGCTTGGGAGGGACAGGAGCTTTCTTT. Amino acid sequence: CASSLGGTGAFF.

This clonotype was counted between two and nine times. The chain uses TRBV6-6 and TRBJ1-5; D is uncertain. With 2 bases removed from V and 1 base from J, the gap between germline ends came to 3 bases. The CDR3 sequence is 13 residues long. Germline CDR1 reads MNHNY; CDR2 reads SVGAGI (reference sequence). CDR3 in DNA: TGTGCCAGCAGTTACAGGAGCAATCAGCCCCAGCATTTT. This translates into CASSYRSNQPQHF.

The chain employs TRBV9 and TRBJ2-1, with D perhaps TRBD1 (5 bases). The V end lost 0 bases, the J end lost 5 bases, and 12 bases lay between the germline ends. CDR1 is SGDLS and CDR2 is YYNGEE in the germline V gene. CDR3 length: 15 residues. CDR3 region: CASSVDPTDDNEQFF. The CDR3 nucleotides are TGTGCCAGCAGCGTAGACCCGACAGACGACAATGAGCAGTTCTTC.

V and J are TRBV12-5 and TRBJ1-5; D ambiguous. This CDR3 contains 15 residues. V was shortened by 2 bases and J by 0 bases, with 8 bases between the two germline ends. CDR1 and CDR2 (germline): LGHNT, FRNRAP. The CDR3 DNA reads TGTGCTAGTGGTTTGTCCCCTTATAGCAATCAGCCCCAGCATTTT. As protein: CASGLSPYSNQPQHF.

This clonotype was observed a few times. The genes are TRBV29-1 and TRBJ1-2, with a weak D call TRBD1 (5 bases). V lost 7 bases, J lost 6 bases, and 18 bases lay in between. Germline loops: CDR1 SQVTM, CDR2 ANQGSEA. The CDR3 has 13 amino acids. In nucleotides, the CDR3 is TGCAGCGCTTCACAAGCAGGGACGGATGGCTACACCTTC. Amino acid sequence: CSASQAGTDGYTF.

The J gene is TRBJ2-1, the V gene TRBV5-1; TRBD2 aligns across 8 bases. CDR3 length equals 15 residues. Germline V CDR1 and CDR2: SGHRS, YFSETQ. J gave up 7 bases and V 0 bases, and 6 bases lay outside the gene matches. The CDR3 spells CASSLDPAGDNEQFF. The CDR3 coding sequence is TGCGCCAGCAGCTTGGATCCAGCGGGGGATAATGAGCAGTTCTTC.

This chain links TRBV6-2 or TRBV6-3 with TRBJ2-4, with a weak D call TRBD1 (5 bases). CDR1 and CDR2 from the germline V gene are MNHEY and SVGEGT. This CDR3 is 11 amino acids long. The V end lost 5 bases, the J end lost 13 bases, and 12 bases lay between the germline ends. The CDR3 nucleotides are TGTGCCAGCAGTCAAGGGGTTGAGCAGTACTTC. It codes for CASSQGVEQYF.

There are a few counts of this clonotype. In nucleotides, the CDR3 is TGTGCCAGTAGAGGCGCGGGTGGGGGACACCAAGAGACCCAGTACTTC. It codes for CASRGAGGGHQETQYF. This chain joins TRBV19 and TRBJ2-5, with D possibly being TRBD1 or TRBD2 (5 bases each). The germline V and J ends were trimmed by 6 bases and 0 bases, with 17 bases remaining between them. Germline CDR1 reads LNHDA; CDR2 reads SQIVND (reference sequence). The CDR3 contains 16 residues.

This clonotype was observed a few times. V is TRBV7-9 and J is TRBJ2-5; D uncertain. CDR1 SEHNR and CDR2 FQNEAQ come from the germline V gene (reference sequence). This CDR3 region has 14 residues. The V and J ends lost 4 bases and 2 bases respectively, with 11 bases between them. The CDR3 reads CASSSDTYQETQYF. As DNA, the CDR3 is TGTGCCAGCAGCTCCGACACTTATCAAGAGACCCAGTACTTC.

With respect to this clonotype: A much larger clone is a single base away; this may be a read error. The chain employs TRBV28 and TRBJ1-2, with D possibly being TRBD1 (5 bases). Looked up from germline, CDR1 is MDHEN and CDR2 is SYDVKM. The CDR3 is 14 amino acids. CDR3 bases: TGTGCCGGCAGAGGGGACCCCCCTCTCTATGGCTACACCTTC. It specifies CAGRGDPPLYGYTF.

This clonotype turned up a few times. CDR3 amino acids: CASSLDPGHTEAFF. As DNA, the CDR3 is TGTGCCAGCAGCTTAGACCCGGGACACACTGAAGCTTTCTTT. The gene calls are TRBV7-3 and TRBJ1-1; possibly TRBD1 for D (5 bases). This CDR3 comprises 14 residues. Trimming removed 2 bases at V and 3 bases at J, with 10 bases between. Germline V gene sequence: CDR1 SGHTA, CDR2 FQGTGA.

J is TRBJ2-1 and V is TRBV12-3 or TRBV12-4, with D perhaps matching TRBD1 (6 bases). The CDR3 length is 14 residues. V was pared by 7 bases and J by 7 bases, with 17 bases between. The CDR3 DNA reads TGTGCCAGCACCCAGGGGACGGAGAGGAATGAGCAGTTCTTC. This translates into CASTQGTERNEQFF.

This clonotype came up many times. The CDR3 loop reads CSARDFTGRMYGYTF. Here the CDR3 DNA reads TGCAGTGCTAGAGATTTCACAGGAAGAATGTATGGCTACACCTTC. The gene calls are TRBV20-1 and TRBJ1-2; TRBD1 is a possible D gene (5 bases). This CDR3 region has 15 residues. The V gene's germline CDR1 is DFQATT and CDR2 SNEGSKA (reference sequence). Trimming pared 0 bases from V and 5 bases from J, leaving 16 bases between.

This clonotype was found a few times. The CDR3, as DNA: TGTGCCAGCAGCCCCAGGGGGTGGGATCAAGAGACCCAGTACTTC. Protein sequence: CASSPRGWDQETQYF. This sequence joins TRBV7-8 and TRBJ2-5; the match to TRBD1 covers 7 bases. CDR3 size: 15 residues. The junction had 8 bases not matched to a gene; V was cut back by 5 bases and J by 2 bases. Germline V CDR1 and CDR2: SGHVS, FQNEAQ.

This clonotype was counted between two and nine times. The chain joins TRBV6-1 to TRBJ2-5; 8 nucleotides align to TRBD1. V was pared by 11 bases and J by 7 bases, with 9 bases of the junction left unmatched. The CDR3 runs to 12 residues. CDR1 and CDR2 from the germline V gene are MNHNS and SASEGT. The CDR3: CAATGASRTQYF. CDR3 nucleotides: TGTGCCGCGACAGGGGCCTCAAGGACCCAGTACTTC.